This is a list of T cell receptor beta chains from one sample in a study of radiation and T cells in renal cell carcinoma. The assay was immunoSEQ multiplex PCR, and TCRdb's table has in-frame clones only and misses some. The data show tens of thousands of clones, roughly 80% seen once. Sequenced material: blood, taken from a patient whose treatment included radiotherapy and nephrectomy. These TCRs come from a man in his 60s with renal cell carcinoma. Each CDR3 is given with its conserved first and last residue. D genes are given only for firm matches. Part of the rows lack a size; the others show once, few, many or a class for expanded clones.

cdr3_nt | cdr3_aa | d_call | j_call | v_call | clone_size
TGTGCCAGCAGTTACTCTTCCCAGGGGCCCTATGGCTACACCTTC | CASSYSSQGPYGYTF | - | TRBJ1-2 | TRBV6-5 | -
TGCGCCAGCAGGGACGGGACCTACGAGCAGTACTTC | CASRDGTYEQYF | - | TRBJ2-7 | TRBV5-1 | few
TGTGCCAGCAGTTACCAGGCTTCCTATGGCTACACCTTC | CASSYQASYGYTF | - | TRBJ1-2 | TRBV5-6 | few
TGTGCCAGCAGCTTAGTCCGAAGAGAGACCCAGTACTTC | CASSLVRRETQYF | - | TRBJ2-5 | TRBV11-2 | -
TGTGCCAGCAGTTTACGCTGGGACAGACCGTTCTACGAGCAGTACTTC | CASSLRWDRPFYEQYF | TRBD1 | TRBJ2-7 | TRBV6-7 | -
TGCGCCAGCAGTTCGACGAATCAGCCCCAGCATTTT | CASSSTNQPQHF | - | TRBJ1-5 | TRBV10-1 | -
TGTGCCAGTAGTATAGGCGGTGGCTACACCTTC | CASSIGGGYTF | - | TRBJ1-2 | TRBV19 | -
TGTGCCAGCATGATCGACACATACGAGCAGTACTTC | CASMIDTYEQYF | - | TRBJ2-7 | TRBV6-1 | -
TGTGCCAGTAGTAAGGGTTCAACCACAGATACGCAGTATTTT | CASSKGSTTDTQYF | - | TRBJ2-3 | TRBV19 | -
TGTGCCAGTAGTAACACGGACCTAAGCAGGCTCCACTTT | CASSNTDLSRLHF | - | TRBJ1-6 | TRBV19 | once
TGCGCCAGCAGCCAAGGGGTTCAGGGGATCGAAAACATTCAGTACTTC | CASSQGVQGIENIQYF | - | TRBJ2-4 | TRBV4-1 | -
TGTGCCAGTAGCGGACAGGGGATTCACTATGGCTACACCTTC | CASSGQGIHYGYTF | TRBD1 | TRBJ1-2 | TRBV19 | -
TGTGCCAGTAGTATCCGAAGGACAGCCAAGGACACTGAAGCTTTCTTT | CASSIRRTAKDTEAFF | - | TRBJ1-1 | TRBV19 | -
TGTGCCAGCAGTGATCTAGAAGCTGTGGGTTACAATGAGCAGTTCTTC | CASSDLEAVGYNEQFF | - | TRBJ2-1 | TRBV2 | -
TGTGCCAGCAGGCCATGGACTAGCGGATTCTACAATGAGCAGTTCTTC | CASRPWTSGFYNEQFF | TRBD2 | TRBJ2-1 | TRBV5-6 | -
TGTGCCAGCAGCTTGGATGGTCGAGGAGCTTTCTTT | CASSLDGRGAFF | - | TRBJ1-1 | TRBV7-7 | -
TGTGCCAGCTCACCTACGGGGCCGAACTCTGGAAACACCATATATTTT | CASSPTGPNSGNTIYF | - | TRBJ1-3 | TRBV18 | -
TGCGCCAGCAGCTTGGATCCGGGTAACAATCAGCCCCAGCATTTT | CASSLDPGNNQPQHF | - | TRBJ1-5 | TRBV5-1 | -
TGTGCCAGCAGCTTCGTCAACACCGGGGAGCTGTTTTTT | CASSFVNTGELFF | - | TRBJ2-2 | TRBV11-2 | -
TGTGCCAGCAGCGAACGGCGATCCGGAAACACCATATATTTT | CASSERRSGNTIYF | - | TRBJ1-3 | TRBV11-2 | -
TGTGCCAGTAGTGGAAGCGCCAGTGTTGCCACAGATACGCAGTATTTT | CASSGSASVATDTQYF | - | TRBJ2-3 | TRBV19 | -
TGTGCCAGCAGTGTCCGGGACCCTAATTCACCCCTCCACTTT | CASSVRDPNSPLHF | - | TRBJ1-6 | TRBV2 | -
TGTGCCAGCAGTACTTTAGGGCTGGAGACCCAGTACTTC | CASSTLGLETQYF | - | TRBJ2-5 | TRBV5-6 | -
TGTGCCAGCAGTTTATTATCCCCAGGGGGCGGCGGTCAGCCCCAGCATTTT | CASSLLSPGGGGQPQHF | TRBD1 | TRBJ1-5 | TRBV27 | -
TGCGCCAGCAGCAGAGGGGTTCGGACTGAAGCTTTCTTT | CASSRGVRTEAFF | - | TRBJ1-1 | TRBV4-3 | -
TGCAGCGTTGAGGTGAAAGGAAAGATCTATGGCTACACCTTC | CSVEVKGKIYGYTF | - | TRBJ1-2 | TRBV29-1 | -
TGTGCCAGCAGCCCCAGCCGGGACAGGGGCTACGAGCAGTACTTC | CASSPSRDRGYEQYF | TRBD1 | TRBJ2-7 | TRBV7-2 | -
TGTGCTAGTGGTTTCCAGGACCAGAACTCCTACGAGCAGTACTTC | CASGFQDQNSYEQYF | - | TRBJ2-7 | TRBV12-5 | -
TGTGCCAGCAGCCCCTGGGGACTAGCGGGAGTCTACAATGAGCAGTTCTTC | CASSPWGLAGVYNEQFF | TRBD2 | TRBJ2-1 | TRBV7-2 | -
TGTGCCAGCACCAAGGGGGCAAGTGAAGCTTTCTTT | CASTKGASEAFF | TRBD1 | TRBJ1-1 | TRBV6-9 | -
TGTGCCAGCAGCCAACCGGGGCGGGAAAGGTCCAATGAGCAGTTCTTC | CASSQPGRERSNEQFF | - | TRBJ2-1 | TRBV4-2 | few
TGTGCCAGCAGTCCTTTGACTAGCGGGAGTATCTATGAGCAGTTCTTC | CASSPLTSGSIYEQFF | TRBD2 | TRBJ2-1 | TRBV2 | -
TGCGCCAGCAGCTTGGAAGTTGGTGGTGGGACGCAGTATTTT | CASSLEVGGGTQYF | - | TRBJ2-3 | TRBV5-1 | -
TGTGCCTGGAGGGTAGCGGGAAGTACAGATACGCAGTATTTT | CAWRVAGSTDTQYF | TRBD2 | TRBJ2-3 | TRBV30 | -
TGTGCCAGCAGCGTAAATACCGGGACTAGCGGACGGCTGGCCACAGATACGCAGTATTTT | CASSVNTGTSGRLATDTQYF | TRBD2 | TRBJ2-3 | TRBV9 | -
TGTGCCAGCAGCTTGGGCGGGACAGTCCGTTCACCCCTCCACTTT | CASSLGGTVRSPLHF | TRBD1 | TRBJ1-6 | TRBV11-2 | once
TGTGCTAGTGGCCCCCCGGCGGCACTAAACACTGAAGCTTTCTTT | CASGPPAALNTEAFF | - | TRBJ1-1 | TRBV12-5 | -
TGTGCCAGCAATATCAGGCAGATAATCACTGAAGCTTTCTTT | CASNIRQIITEAFF | - | TRBJ1-1 | TRBV2 | -
TGTGCCAGACTCGACAGGGGGCGGGGGAACACTGAAGCTTTCTTT | CARLDRGRGNTEAFF | TRBD1 | TRBJ1-1 | TRBV2 | -
TGTGCCAGCAGTGATTCCAGGATCATGGCCCAGCATTTT | CASSDSRIMAQHF | - | TRBJ1-5 | TRBV6-1 | -
TGTGCCAGCAGCTCCGGGACAGGGAGAGGGGAGACCCAGTACTTC | CASSSGTGRGETQYF | TRBD1 | TRBJ2-5 | TRBV5-6 | -
TGTGCCAGCACCAAAACCGGGACAGGTCAAGAGACCCAGTACTTC | CASTKTGTGQETQYF | TRBD1 | TRBJ2-5 | TRBV7-6 | -
TGTGCCAGCAGCTTAGGGCGACAGGGAGGTCGGGGGGAGCAGTACTTC | CASSLGRQGGRGEQYF | - | TRBJ2-7 | TRBV11-2 | -
TGTGCCAGCGCCCGCTGGGAATCCTACGAGCAGTACTTC | CASARWESYEQYF | - | TRBJ2-7 | TRBV7-2 | -
TGCGCCAGCAGCCAAGATTTGAGGGGGTCGACTAATGAAAAACTGTTTTTT | CASSQDLRGSTNEKLFF | - | TRBJ1-4 | TRBV4-3 | -
TGTGCCAGCACCCGAGGGACAGGGCAGGACACCGGGGAGCTGTTTTTT | CASTRGTGQDTGELFF | TRBD1 | TRBJ2-2 | TRBV2 | -
TGCGCCAGCAGCTTATCGGGACAGGGCTACAATGAGCAGTTCTTC | CASSLSGQGYNEQFF | TRBD1 | TRBJ2-1 | TRBV5-1 | few
TGTGCCAGCCAGGTATCGGGCAGGGGAACAGATACGCAGTATTTT | CASQVSGRGTDTQYF | - | TRBJ2-3 | TRBV27 | once
TGTGCCAGCAGTACCCAAGCCGTCAGGACAGGGGCTGGAAACACCATATATTTT | CASSTQAVRTGAGNTIYF | TRBD1 | TRBJ1-3 | TRBV2 | -